What follows are 9 T cell receptor beta chains derived from one specimen sequenced in a study of blood T cell repertoires in COVID-19. Repertoires were generated with immunoSEQ multiplex PCR, while TCRdb's copy carries only in-frame clones and drops some. The table records fewer than 350,000 clones, 75% to 95% of them present only once. The sample was peripheral blood. The receptors come from a woman in her twenties or thirties with COVID-19, enrolled during active disease.

The chain joins TRBV5-6 to TRBJ2-7; 10 bases are a match to TRBD2. This CDR3 region has 16 residues. From germline, CDR1 is SGHDT and CDR2 YYEEEE. Trimming took 0 bases from V and 5 from J; bases not matched to a gene: 8. CDR3 region: CASSLVVAGGVHEQYF. DNA for the CDR3: TGTGCCAGCAGCTTGGTGGTAGCGGGAGGAGTCCACGAGCAGTACTTC. Using reference TRBV5-6 and TRBJ2-7 for the parts outside the CDR3, the full variable domain is DAGVTQSPTHLIKTRGQQVTLRCSPKSGHDTVSWYQQALGQGPQFIFQYYEEEERQRGNFPDRFSGHQFPNYSSELNVNALLLGDSALYLCASSLVVAGGVHEQYFGPGTRLTVT.

V usage is TRBV7-2 and J usage is TRBJ2-5; the match to TRBD1 covers 11 bases. Trimming took 6 bases from V and 5 from J; bases not matched to a gene: 14. The CDR3 totals 17 residues. CDR1 and CDR2 (germline): SGHTA, FQGNSA. The CDR3 sequence is CASSPIGGTGGGETQYF. The CDR3 DNA sequence: TGTGCCAGCAGTCCGATCGGCGGGACAGGGGGAGGTGAGACCCAGTACTTC.

This clone was counted a single time. J is TRBJ2-7 and V is TRBV18; possibly TRBD2 for D (6 bases). This CDR3 spans 13 amino acids. In germline, CDR1 is KGHSH, CDR2 LQKENI. V gave up 3 bases and J gave up 4 bases, with 10 bases separating them. As DNA, the CDR3 is TGTGCCAGCTCACCTAGCGGCCCTTACGAGCAGTACTTC. Its protein product is CASSPSGPYEQYF.

V usage is TRBV9 and J usage is TRBJ2-7; 10 bases line up with TRBD1. Germline assignment: CDR1 SGDLS and CDR2 YYNGEE. The CDR3 has 16 amino acids. The V gene end was trimmed by 3 bases and the J gene end by 7 bases; junction bases not matched to a gene: 13. The DNA of the CDR3 is TGTGCCAGCAGCGCGTCCACCGGGACAGGGGCCCGGGAGCAGTACTTC. Translation: CASSASTGTGAREQYF.

V and J are TRBV27 and TRBJ1-1; no reliable D call. Trimming took off 2 bases at V and 4 bases at J, with 8 bases between the two ends. Germline CDR1 is MNHEY and CDR2 is SMNVEV (reference sequence). CDR3 length: 13 residues. This CDR3 reads CASSLGQSTEAFF. Written as DNA, the CDR3 is TGTGCCAGCAGTTTAGGGCAGAGCACTGAAGCTTTCTTT.

Only one count was recorded for this clone. The chain recombines TRBV19 with TRBJ1-1, with 9 nucleotides matching TRBD1. Germline V gene data show CDR1 as LNHDA and CDR2 as SQIVND (reference sequence). The J segment lost 8 bases and the V segment lost 6 bases, leaving 7 bases of the junction unmatched. The CDR3 extends over 13 amino acids. The CDR3 loop reads CASRPGQGREAFF. CDR3 bases: TGTGCCAGTAGGCCGGGACAGGGCAGAGAAGCTTTCTTT.

This clone was picked up one time. The chain recombines TRBV19 with TRBJ2-1; 12 nucleotides align to TRBD2. Germline lookup yields CDR1 LNHDA and CDR2 SQIVND (reference sequence). CDR3 length: 15 residues. The V gene end was trimmed by 5 bases and the J gene end by 6 bases; junction bases not matched to a gene: 5. The CDR3 DNA reads TGTGCCAGTAGTGGACTAGCGGGAATCCCCAATGAGCAGTTCTTC. Encoded protein: CASSGLAGIPNEQFF.

To note about this clone: At one end the junction does not follow the germline gene, possibly because of a read error. For the CDR3, the DNA is TGCGCCAGCGGCCAAGGAGCGGGAGCGAGGGCCTACGAGCAGTACTTC. The encoded protein is CASGQGAGARAYEQYF. The chain employs TRBV4-1 and TRBJ2-7; TRBD2 agrees at 8 bases. Germline V gives CDR1 MGHRA, CDR2 YSYEKL. This CDR3 has 16 amino acids.

This chain joins TRBV9 and TRBJ1-2, with 7 positions matching TRBD1. With 3 bases clipped from V and 2 bases from J, the junction kept 7 bases outside the gene matches. CDR3 length: 15 amino acids. The germline CDR1 and CDR2 sequences are SGDLS and YYNGEE. This chain's CDR3 is CASSAYRGGNYGYTF. The DNA for the CDR3 is TGTGCCAGCAGCGCCTACAGGGGAGGCAACTATGGCTACACCTTC. The complete variable domain, with remaining parts taken from reference TRBV9 and TRBJ1-2, reads DSGVTQTPKHLITATGQRVTLRCSPRSGDLSVYWYQQSLDQGLQFLIQYYNGEERAKGNILERFSAQQFPDLHSELNLSSLELGDSALYFCASSAYRGGNYGYTFGSGTRLTVV.